This T cell receptor beta chain was retrieved from a study of T-cell memory formation after mild COVID-19. In regard to this clonotype: Its antigen is currently unknown.

The TCR alpha and TCR beta cDNA libraries, bearing sample barcodes and UMIs, were generated by 5'RACE using constant-segment primers. TCRdb analysed the 5' RACE reads with MiXCR anew, one entry per CDR3 protein. The table includes about 390,000 distinct CDR3 sequences, 20% to 25% detected once. Regarding the study as a whole: Proof of SARS-CoV-2 specificity was absent for the second-wave clones that crested on day 37. Mainly in CM and EM were contracting CD4+ clones; CD8+ were in EMRA.

This clonotype was obtained from an adult woman who had mild COVID-19 (a few samples of this study predate the infection). Cell type and time point are not known. Sequencing was performed on PBMCs or a T cell subset sorted from them (not recorded which).

CDR3 residues: CASTPGLAANIQYF. The CDR3 DNA reads TGTGCCAGCACGCCGGGACTAGCGGCAAACATTCAGTACTTC. The genes are TRBV9 and TRBJ2-4, with 11 bases aligning to TRBD2. Germline CDR1 and CDR2: SGDLS and YYNGEE. J was trimmed by 6 bases and V by 6 bases; bases with no gene match: 5. The CDR3 is made up of 14 amino acids.